This is a list of T cell receptor beta chains from one sample in a study of blood T cell repertoires in COVID-19. The repertoire was sequenced with immunoSEQ multiplex PCR; TCRdb's copy has only in-frame clones and lacks some. The sample yields more than 85,000 clones, roughly 90% seen once. The specimen was peripheral blood. The receptors here all came from a woman aged 55-70 years with acute or convalescent COVID-19. Both conserved end residues are part of each CDR3. Each record gives: J gene, V gene, clone size, D gene, CDR3 protein, CDR3 DNA. D genes are given only for firm matches. Where a row states a size, it is once, few, many or the class of an expanded clone; other rows omit it.

TRBJ1-1 TRBV24-1 NA NA CATRAAGENTEAFF TGTGCCACCAGGGCCGCCGGGGAGAACACTGAAGCTTTCTTT
TRBJ2-3 TRBV5-1 NA TRBD1 CASSWGTGFSTDTQYF TGCGCCAGCAGCTGGGGGACAGGGTTCTCCACAGATACGCAGTATTTT
TRBJ2-7 TRBV6-2/TRBV6-3 few TRBD2 CASSYSTVLAGDYEQYF TGTGCCAGCAGTTACTCGACGGTGCTAGCGGGTGACTACGAGCAGTACTTC
TRBJ2-1 TRBV19 NA TRBD2 CASSIIAGGLNEQFF TGTGCCAGTAGTATAATAGCGGGAGGGCTGAATGAGCAGTTCTTC
TRBJ1-1 TRBV11-3 NA NA CASSLTVNTEAFF TGTGCCAGCAGCTTAACGGTGAACACTGAAGCTTTCTTT
TRBJ2-2 TRBV9 NA TRBD2 CASSAGGLAGGPATGELFF TGTGCCAGCAGCGCGGGGGGACTAGCGGGAGGGCCGGCCACCGGGGAGCTGTTTTTT
TRBJ2-7 TRBV9 NA TRBD1 CASSVEGVGQREQYF TGTGCCAGCAGCGTAGAAGGGGTGGGACAGCGCGAGCAGTACTTC
TRBJ1-5 TRBV6-5 NA NA CASSLESNQPQHF TGTGCCAGCAGTTTAGAGAGCAATCAGCCCCAGCATTTT
TRBJ2-5 TRBV3-1/TRBV3-2 NA NA CASSQDLTTGGTQYF TGTGCCAGCAGCCAAGATTTAACGACCGGAGGGACCCAGTACTTC
TRBJ2-2 TRBV5-1 NA NA CASSPRPGAMNTGELFF TGCGCCAGCAGCCCCCGACCGGGAGCTATGAACACCGGGGAGCTGTTTTTT
TRBJ1-1 TRBV19 NA NA CASSIDTGFGNTEAFF TGTGCCAGTAGTATAGATACGGGTTTTGGAAACACTGAAGCTTTCTTT
TRBJ2-1 TRBV24-1 NA TRBD2 CATSVPLAGGPDEQFF TGTGCCACCAGTGTCCCACTAGCGGGAGGACCGGATGAGCAGTTCTTC
TRBJ2-7 TRBV5-1 NA TRBD1 CASRGQSYEQYF TGCGCCAGCCGGGGACAGTCCTACGAGCAGTACTTC
TRBJ2-2 TRBV24-1 NA NA CATSDRGRVRTGELFF TGTGCCACCAGTGATAGGGGCAGGGTGCGGACCGGGGAGCTGTTTTTT
TRBJ1-1 TRBV7-3 NA NA CASRTGGGREAFF TGTGCCAGCAGGACAGGCGGTGGGCGTGAAGCTTTCTTT
TRBJ2-3 TRBV2 NA NA CASSVSASSVGDAATDTQYF TGTGCCAGCAGTGTGTCGGCGAGCAGTGTAGGGGATGCAGCCACAGATACGCAGTATTTT
TRBJ2-3 TRBV7-6 few TRBD2 CASSATLAGGSAVGTDTQYF TGTGCCAGCAGCGCGACACTAGCGGGAGGATCAGCGGTTGGCACAGATACGCAGTATTTT
TRBJ1-2 TRBV7-2 NA TRBD1 CASSPKGQVSYGYTF TGTGCCAGCAGCCCAAAAGGACAGGTTAGCTATGGCTACACCTTC
TRBJ1-1 TRBV6-5 NA NA CASSYSTRTEAFF TGTGCCAGCAGTTACTCGACGCGGACTGAAGCTTTCTTT
TRBJ2-1 TRBV5-5 NA TRBD2 CASSLGTSGLNEQFF TGTGCCAGCAGCTTGGGGACTAGCGGGCTAAATGAGCAGTTCTTC
TRBJ2-5 TRBV7-8 NA TRBD1 CASSTGTGGLETQYF TGTGCCAGCAGCACCGGGACAGGGGGCTTGGAGACCCAGTACTTC
TRBJ1-2 TRBV6-5 once NA CASSPGEYYGYTF TGTGCCAGCAGTCCAGGGGAATACTATGGCTACACCTTC
TRBJ2-1 TRBV3-1/TRBV3-2 NA NA CASSQGRANTYNEQFF TGTGCCAGCAGCCAAGGGAGGGCCAATACCTACAATGAGCAGTTCTTC
TRBJ1-2 TRBV9 NA TRBD1 CASSVGSDRELHGYTF TGTGCCAGCAGCGTAGGATCTGACAGGGAATTGCATGGCTACACCTTC
TRBJ1-4 TRBV6-5 NA NA CASSRMTGEKLFF TGTGCCAGCTCGAGGATGACGGGAGAAAAACTGTTTTTT
TRBJ2-1 TRBV19 NA TRBD1 CASSLQGSLNEQFF TGTGCCAGTAGCCTACAGGGGAGTCTCAATGAGCAGTTCTTC
TRBJ1-2 TRBV10-3 NA NA CATGGDSNYGYTF TGTGCCACCGGAGGGGATTCTAACTATGGCTACACCTTC
TRBJ1-1 TRBV7-8 once TRBD1 CASSPGTANTEAFF TGTGCCAGCAGCCCCGGGACAGCTAACACTGAAGCTTTCTTT
TRBJ1-4 TRBV30 NA NA CAFPRDSNGKLFF TGTGCTTTTCCCCGGGACTCCAACGGAAAACTGTTTTTT
TRBJ1-4 TRBV9 NA TRBD1 CASSASGTGVEKLFF TGTGCCAGCAGCGCCTCCGGGACAGGGGTTGAAAAACTGTTTTTT
TRBJ2-5 TRBV5-4 NA NA CASSLELAAETQYF TGTGCCAGCAGCTTAGAGTTAGCGGCAGAGACCCAGTACTTC
TRBJ2-3 TRBV2 NA TRBD2 CASSISGTSTDTQYF TGTGCCAGCAGCATTAGCGGGACTAGCACAGATACGCAGTATTTT
TRBJ2-5 TRBV18 NA NA CASSPTVGATQYF TGTGCCAGCTCACCGACTGTGGGGGCGACCCAGTACTTC
TRBJ2-2 TRBV5-1 NA NA CASRLESGELFF TGCGCCAGCAGACTAGAGTCCGGGGAGCTGTTTTTT
TRBJ2-3 TRBV25-1 NA NA CASSDTGGITDTQYF TGTGCCAGCAGTGATACCGGCGGGATAACAGATACGCAGTATTTT
TRBJ1-5 TRBV28 NA NA CASSLSRTAKPAGSNQPQHF TGTGCCAGCAGTTTATCCCGGACAGCTAAGCCGGCGGGTAGCAATCAGCCCCAGCATTTT
TRBJ1-1 TRBV11-2 NA TRBD1 CASSSSGGAFRAFF TGTGCCAGCAGCTCATCAGGGGGCGCTTTTCGAGCTTTCTTT
TRBJ2-3 TRBV7-3 once TRBD1 CASSLGTGPSTDTQYF TGTGCCAGCAGCTTGGGGACAGGTCCTAGCACAGATACGCAGTATTTT
TRBJ1-1 TRBV12-3/TRBV12-4 NA NA CASRRGTSEAFF TGTGCCAGCAGGAGGGGGACCTCAGAAGCTTTCTTT
TRBJ1-4 TRBV3-1/TRBV3-2 NA TRBD1 CASSTSTGGDEKLFF TGTGCCAGCAGCACCTCGACAGGGGGAGATGAAAAACTGTTTTTT
TRBJ2-3 TRBV9 NA TRBD2 CASSVGRTRGDTQYF TGTGCCAGCAGCGTAGGGAGGACTAGGGGCGATACGCAGTATTTT
TRBJ1-1 TRBV5-1 NA NA CASSLSGASNTEAFF TGCGCCAGCAGCTTATCGGGAGCCTCGAACACTGAAGCTTTCTTT
TRBJ2-5 TRBV20-1 NA TRBD2 CSASRLAVEYQETQYF TGCAGTGCTAGTAGGCTAGCGGTAGAGTACCAAGAGACCCAGTACTTC
TRBJ1-1 TRBV28 NA TRBD1 CASERGPRTEAFF TGTGCCAGCGAAAGGGGGCCTCGAACTGAAGCTTTCTTT
TRBJ1-5 TRBV3-1/TRBV3-2 NA NA CASSSMVGQPQHF TGTGCCAGCAGCTCCATGGTGGGCCAGCCCCAGCATTTT
TRBJ1-1 TRBV19 NA TRBD1 CASSWTGADTEAFF TGTGCCAGTAGTTGGACAGGGGCTGACACTGAAGCTTTCTTT
TRBJ2-1 TRBV7-2 NA TRBD2 CASSEVWRTSGNNEQFF TGTGCCAGCAGCGAAGTATGGAGGACTAGCGGGAACAATGAGCAGTTCTTC
TRBJ1-3 TRBV6-6 NA NA CASSLGRGSTSGNTIYF TGTGCCAGCAGTCTGGGGAGGGGCAGCACCTCTGGAAACACCATATATTTT
TRBJ2-1 TRBV2 NA TRBD1 CASSGLDRLTFGNEQFF TGTGCCAGCAGTGGCCTGGACAGGCTCACCTTTGGCAATGAGCAGTTCTTC
TRBJ2-1 TRBV6-2/TRBV6-3 NA TRBD2 CASSYPRIAGLNEQFF TGTGCCAGCAGTTACCCCAGGATAGCGGGTTTAAATGAGCAGTTCTTC
TRBJ2-1 TRBV19 NA NA CASRLGPGNEQFF TGTGCCAGTAGGCTAGGGCCGGGGAATGAGCAGTTCTTC